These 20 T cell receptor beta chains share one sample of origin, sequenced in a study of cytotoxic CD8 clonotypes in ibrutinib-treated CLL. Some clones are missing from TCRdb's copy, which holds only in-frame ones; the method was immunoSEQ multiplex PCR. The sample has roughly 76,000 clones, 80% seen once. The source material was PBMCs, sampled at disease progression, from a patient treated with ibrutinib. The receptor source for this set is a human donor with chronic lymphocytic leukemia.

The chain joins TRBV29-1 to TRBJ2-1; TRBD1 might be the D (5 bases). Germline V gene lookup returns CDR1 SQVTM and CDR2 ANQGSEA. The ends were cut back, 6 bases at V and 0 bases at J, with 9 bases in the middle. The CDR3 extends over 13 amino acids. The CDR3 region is CSVGLYSYNEQFF. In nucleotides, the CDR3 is TGCAGCGTGGGGCTGTACTCCTACAATGAGCAGTTCTTC.

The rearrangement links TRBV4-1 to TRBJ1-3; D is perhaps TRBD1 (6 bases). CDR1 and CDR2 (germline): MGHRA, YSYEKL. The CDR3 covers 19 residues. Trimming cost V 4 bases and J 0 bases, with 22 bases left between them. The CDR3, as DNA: TGCGCCAGCAGCCCCCAGGGGAGGGCTCCCTCTCACTCTGGAAACACCATATATTTT. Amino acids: CASSPQGRAPSHSGNTIYF.

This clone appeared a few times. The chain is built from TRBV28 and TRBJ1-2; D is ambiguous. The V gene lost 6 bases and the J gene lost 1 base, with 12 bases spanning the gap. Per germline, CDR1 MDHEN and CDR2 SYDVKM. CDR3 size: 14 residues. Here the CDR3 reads CASRPTGSNYGYTF. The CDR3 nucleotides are TGTGCCAGCAGACCTACCGGGAGTAACTATGGCTACACCTTC.

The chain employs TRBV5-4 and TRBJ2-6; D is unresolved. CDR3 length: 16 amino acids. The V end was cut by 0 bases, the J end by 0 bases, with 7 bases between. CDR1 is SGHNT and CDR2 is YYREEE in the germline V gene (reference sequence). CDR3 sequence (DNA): TGTGCCAGCAGCTTGGCCCCTGTCTCTGGGGCCAACGTCCTGACTTTC. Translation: CASSLAPVSGANVLTF.

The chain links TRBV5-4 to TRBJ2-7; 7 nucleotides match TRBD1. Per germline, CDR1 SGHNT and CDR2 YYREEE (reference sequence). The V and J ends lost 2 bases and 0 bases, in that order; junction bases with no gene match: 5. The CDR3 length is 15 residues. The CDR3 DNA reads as TGTGCCAGCAGCTTAGCTGGGACAGCCTCCTACGAGCAGTACTTC. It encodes CASSLAGTASYEQYF.

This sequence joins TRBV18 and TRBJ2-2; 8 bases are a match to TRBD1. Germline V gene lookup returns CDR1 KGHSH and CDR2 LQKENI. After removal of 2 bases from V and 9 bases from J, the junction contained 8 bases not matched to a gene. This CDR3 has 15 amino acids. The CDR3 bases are TGTGCCAGCTCACCAGGAAGGACAGGGCGCCGGGAGCTGTTTTTT. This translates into CASSPGRTGRRELFF.

CDR3 amino acids: CASSLAGAPYEQYF. CDR3 sequence (DNA): TGTGCCAGCAGCTTAGCGGGAGCCCCCTACGAGCAGTACTTC. The genes are TRBV11-2 and TRBJ2-7, with D possibly TRBD2 on 6 matching bases. The CDR3 has 14 residues. Trimming removed 1 base at V and 2 bases at J, with 9 bases between. Per germline, CDR1 SGHAT and CDR2 FQNNGV.

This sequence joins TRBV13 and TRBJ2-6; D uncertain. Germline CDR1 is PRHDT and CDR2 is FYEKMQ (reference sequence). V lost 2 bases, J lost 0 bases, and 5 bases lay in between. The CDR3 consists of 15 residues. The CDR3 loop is CASSLYSSGANVLTF. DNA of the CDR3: TGTGCCAGCAGCTTATACAGCTCTGGGGCCAACGTCCTGACTTTC.

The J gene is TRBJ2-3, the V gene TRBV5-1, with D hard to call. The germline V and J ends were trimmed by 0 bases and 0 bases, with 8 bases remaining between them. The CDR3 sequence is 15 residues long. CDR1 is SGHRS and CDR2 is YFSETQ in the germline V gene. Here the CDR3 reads CASSLGVGSTDTQYF. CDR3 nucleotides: TGCGCCAGCAGCTTGGGGGTAGGAAGCACAGATACGCAGTATTTT.

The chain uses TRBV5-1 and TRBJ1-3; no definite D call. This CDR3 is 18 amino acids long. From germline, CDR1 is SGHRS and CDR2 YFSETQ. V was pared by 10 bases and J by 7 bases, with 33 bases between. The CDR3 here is CALLCAGERIKSGNTIYF. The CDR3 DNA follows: TGCGCCCTTTTATGTGCAGGTGAGAGGATAAAGTCGGGGAACACCATATATTTT.

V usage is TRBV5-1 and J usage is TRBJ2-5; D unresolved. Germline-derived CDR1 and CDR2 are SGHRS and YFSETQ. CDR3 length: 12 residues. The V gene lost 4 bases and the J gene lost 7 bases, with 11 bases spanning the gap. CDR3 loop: CASSNDWATQYF. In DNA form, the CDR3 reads TGCGCCAGCAGCAACGACTGGGCGACCCAGTACTTC.

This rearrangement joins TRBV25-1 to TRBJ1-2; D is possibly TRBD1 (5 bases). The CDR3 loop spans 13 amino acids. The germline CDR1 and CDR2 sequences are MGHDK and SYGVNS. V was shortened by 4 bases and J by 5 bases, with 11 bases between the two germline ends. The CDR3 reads CASSGRGHYGYTF. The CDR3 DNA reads TGTGCCAGCAGTGGTCGAGGACATTATGGCTACACCTTC.

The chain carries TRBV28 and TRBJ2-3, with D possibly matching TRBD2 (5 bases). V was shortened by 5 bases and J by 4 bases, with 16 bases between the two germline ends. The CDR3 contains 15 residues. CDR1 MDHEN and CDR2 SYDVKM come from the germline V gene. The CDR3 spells CASSPRLSGADTQYF. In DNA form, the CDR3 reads TGTGCCAGCAGTCCACGACTCAGCGGCGCAGATACGCAGTATTTT.

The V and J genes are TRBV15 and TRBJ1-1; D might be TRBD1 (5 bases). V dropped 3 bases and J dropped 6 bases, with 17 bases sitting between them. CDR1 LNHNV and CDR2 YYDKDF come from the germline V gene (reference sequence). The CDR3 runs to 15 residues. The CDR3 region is CATSSPSSRESEAFF. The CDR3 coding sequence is TGTGCCACCAGCAGTCCCAGTAGCAGGGAATCTGAAGCTTTCTTT.

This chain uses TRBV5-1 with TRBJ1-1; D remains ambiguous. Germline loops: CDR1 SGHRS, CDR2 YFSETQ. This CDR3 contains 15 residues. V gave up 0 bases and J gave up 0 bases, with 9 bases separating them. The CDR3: CASSLGYGMNTEAFF. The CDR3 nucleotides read TGCGCCAGCAGCTTGGGGTATGGGATGAACACTGAAGCTTTCTTT.

The CDR3: CAILRGSNYGYTF. The CDR3 bases are TGTGCCATCTTGAGGGGCAGTAACTATGGCTACACCTTC. The rearrangement joins TRBV10-3 to TRBJ1-2; possible D gene TRBD1, 5 bases. Germline CDR1 reads ENHRY; CDR2 reads SYGVKD. This CDR3 has 13 amino acids. The ends were cut back, 8 bases at V and 1 base at J, with 11 bases in the middle.

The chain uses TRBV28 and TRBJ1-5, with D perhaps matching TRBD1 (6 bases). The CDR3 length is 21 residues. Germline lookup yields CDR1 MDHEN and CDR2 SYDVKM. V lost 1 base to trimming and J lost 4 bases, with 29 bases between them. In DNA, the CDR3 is TGTGCCAGCAGTTTATTTGACTTTAAGGCAGGGGCTCGGTTGGGGAATCAGCCCCAGCATTTT. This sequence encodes CASSLFDFKAGARLGNQPQHF.

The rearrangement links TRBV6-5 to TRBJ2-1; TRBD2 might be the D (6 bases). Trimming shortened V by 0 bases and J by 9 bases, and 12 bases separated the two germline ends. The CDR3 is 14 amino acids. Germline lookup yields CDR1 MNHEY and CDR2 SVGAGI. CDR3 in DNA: TGTGCCAGCAGTTACTCGACGGGGGTCGGTGAGCAGTTCTTC. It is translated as CASSYSTGVGEQFF.

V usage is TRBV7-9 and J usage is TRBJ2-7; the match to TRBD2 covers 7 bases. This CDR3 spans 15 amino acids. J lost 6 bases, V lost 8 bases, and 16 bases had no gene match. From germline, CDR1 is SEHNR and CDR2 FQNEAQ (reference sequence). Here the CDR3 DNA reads TGTGCCAGCGGGTTCCCGGGAGGTACCAGCTCCGAGCAGTACTTC. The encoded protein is CASGFPGGTSSEQYF.

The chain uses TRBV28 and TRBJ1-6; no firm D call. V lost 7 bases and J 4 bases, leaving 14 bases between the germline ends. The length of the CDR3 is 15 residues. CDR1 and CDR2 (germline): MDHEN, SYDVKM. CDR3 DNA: TGTGCCAGCAACCTATCGACACTTTATAATTCACCCCTCCACTTT. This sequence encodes CASNLSTLYNSPLHF.